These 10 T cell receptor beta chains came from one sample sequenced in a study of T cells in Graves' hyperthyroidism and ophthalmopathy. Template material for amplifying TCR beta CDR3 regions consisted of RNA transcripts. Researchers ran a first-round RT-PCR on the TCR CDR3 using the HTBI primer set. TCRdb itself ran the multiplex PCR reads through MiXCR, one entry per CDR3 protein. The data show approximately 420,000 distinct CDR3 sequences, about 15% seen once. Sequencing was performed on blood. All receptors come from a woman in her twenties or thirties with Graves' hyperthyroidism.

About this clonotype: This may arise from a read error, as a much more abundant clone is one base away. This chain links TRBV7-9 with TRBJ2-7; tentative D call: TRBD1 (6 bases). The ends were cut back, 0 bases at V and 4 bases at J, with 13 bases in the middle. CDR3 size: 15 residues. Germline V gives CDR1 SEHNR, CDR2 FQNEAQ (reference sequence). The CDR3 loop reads CASSLAGGGTYEQYF. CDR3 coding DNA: TGTGCCAGCAGCTTAGCGGGTGGGGGCACGTACGAGCAGTACTTC.

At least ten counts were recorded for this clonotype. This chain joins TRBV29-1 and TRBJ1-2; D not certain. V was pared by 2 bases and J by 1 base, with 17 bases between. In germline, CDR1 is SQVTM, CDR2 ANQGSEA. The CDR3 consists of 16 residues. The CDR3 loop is CSVELKAPEYNYGYTF. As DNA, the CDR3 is TGCAGCGTTGAATTGAAGGCACCTGAGTATAACTATGGCTACACCTTC.

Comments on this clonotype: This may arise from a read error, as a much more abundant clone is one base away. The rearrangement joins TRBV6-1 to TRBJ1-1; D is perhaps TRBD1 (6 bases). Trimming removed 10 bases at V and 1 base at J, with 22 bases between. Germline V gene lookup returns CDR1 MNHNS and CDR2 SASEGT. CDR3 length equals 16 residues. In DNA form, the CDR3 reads TGTGCCAACAGCACCGTTTGGGGGGCGCAGAACACTGAAGCTTTCTTT. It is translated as CANSTVWGAQNTEAFF.

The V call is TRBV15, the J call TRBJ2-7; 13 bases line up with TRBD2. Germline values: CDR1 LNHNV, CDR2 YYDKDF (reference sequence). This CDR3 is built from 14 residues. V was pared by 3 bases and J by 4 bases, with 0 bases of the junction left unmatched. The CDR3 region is CATSRGLAGYEQYF. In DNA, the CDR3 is TGTGCCACCAGCAGGGGACTAGCGGGGTACGAGCAGTACTTC.

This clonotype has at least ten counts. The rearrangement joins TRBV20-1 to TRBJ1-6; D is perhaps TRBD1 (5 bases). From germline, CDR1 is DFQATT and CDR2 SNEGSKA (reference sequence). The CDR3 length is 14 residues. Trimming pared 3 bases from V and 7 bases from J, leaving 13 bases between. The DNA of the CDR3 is TGCAGTGCTAGGGGACTGACTATAAATTCACCCCTCCACTTT. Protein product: CSARGLTINSPLHF.

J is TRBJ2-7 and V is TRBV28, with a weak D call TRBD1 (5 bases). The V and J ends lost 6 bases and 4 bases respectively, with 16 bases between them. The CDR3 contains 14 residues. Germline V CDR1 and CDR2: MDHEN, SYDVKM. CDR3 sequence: CASRGADQIYEQYF. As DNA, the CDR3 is TGTGCCAGCAGAGGGGCGGACCAGATTTACGAGCAGTACTTC.

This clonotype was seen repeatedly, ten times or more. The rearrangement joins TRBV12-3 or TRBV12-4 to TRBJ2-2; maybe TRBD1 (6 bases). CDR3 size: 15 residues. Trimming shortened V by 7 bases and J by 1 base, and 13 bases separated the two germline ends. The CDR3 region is CASNSRGLNTGELFF. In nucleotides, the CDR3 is TGTGCCAGCAACTCCAGGGGTCTGAACACCGGGGAGCTGTTTTTT.

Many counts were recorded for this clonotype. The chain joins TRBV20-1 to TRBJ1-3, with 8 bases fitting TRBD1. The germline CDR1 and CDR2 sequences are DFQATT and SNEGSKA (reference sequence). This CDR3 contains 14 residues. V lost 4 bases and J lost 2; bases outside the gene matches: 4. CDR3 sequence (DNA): TGCAGTGCTAAACAGGGGGTTACTGGAAACACCATATATTTT. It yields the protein CSAKQGVTGNTIYF.

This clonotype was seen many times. Written as DNA, the CDR3 is TGTGCCAGCACCCGGAGAACCGACAGACTGAACACTGAAGCTTTCTTT. This encodes CASTRRTDRLNTEAFF. V and J are TRBV3-1 and TRBJ1-1; D may be TRBD1 (5 bases). Germline V gives CDR1 LGHDT, CDR2 YNNKEL (reference sequence). The V gene lost 7 bases and the J gene lost 0 bases, with 18 bases spanning the gap. The CDR3 has 16 amino acids.

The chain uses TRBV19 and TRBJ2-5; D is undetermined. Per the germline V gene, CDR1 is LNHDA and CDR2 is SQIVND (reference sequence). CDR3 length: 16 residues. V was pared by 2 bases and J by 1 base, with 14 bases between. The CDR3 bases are TGTGCCAGTAGTATAAAGTTCGACTGGGGCCAAGAGACCCAGTACTTC. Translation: CASSIKFDWGQETQYF.